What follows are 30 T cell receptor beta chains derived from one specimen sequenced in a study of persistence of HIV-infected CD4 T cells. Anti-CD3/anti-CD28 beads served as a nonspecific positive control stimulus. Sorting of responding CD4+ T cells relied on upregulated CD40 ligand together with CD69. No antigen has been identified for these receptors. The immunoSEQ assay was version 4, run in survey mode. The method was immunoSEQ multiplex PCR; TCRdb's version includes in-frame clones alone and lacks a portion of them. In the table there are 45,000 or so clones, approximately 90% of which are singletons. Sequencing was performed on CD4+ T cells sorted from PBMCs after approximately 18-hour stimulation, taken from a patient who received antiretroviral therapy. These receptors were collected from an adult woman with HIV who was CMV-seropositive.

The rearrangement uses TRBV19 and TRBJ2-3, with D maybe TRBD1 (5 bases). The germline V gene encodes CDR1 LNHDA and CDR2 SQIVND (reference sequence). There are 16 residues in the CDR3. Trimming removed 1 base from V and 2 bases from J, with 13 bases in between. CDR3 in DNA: TGTGCCAGTAGTATAGGGGGCCTTCTAGACACAGATACGCAGTATTTT. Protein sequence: CASSIGGLLDTDTQYF.

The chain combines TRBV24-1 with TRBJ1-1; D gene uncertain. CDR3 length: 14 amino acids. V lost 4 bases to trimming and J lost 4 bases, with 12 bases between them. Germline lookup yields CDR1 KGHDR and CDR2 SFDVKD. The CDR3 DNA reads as TGTGCCACCAGTGAACCGGGAACGGGCACTGAAGCTTTCTTT. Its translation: CATSEPGTGTEAFF.

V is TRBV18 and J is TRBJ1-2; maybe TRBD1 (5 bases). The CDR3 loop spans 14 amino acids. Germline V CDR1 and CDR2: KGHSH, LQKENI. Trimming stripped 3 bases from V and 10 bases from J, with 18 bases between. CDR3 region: CASSPLPGTPLYTF. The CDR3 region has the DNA TGTGCCAGCTCACCTCTTCCCGGGACTCCGCTCTACACCTTC.

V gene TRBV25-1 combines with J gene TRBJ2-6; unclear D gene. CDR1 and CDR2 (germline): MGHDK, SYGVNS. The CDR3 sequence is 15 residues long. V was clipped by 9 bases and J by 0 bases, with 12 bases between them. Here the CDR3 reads CASSLGGSGANVLTF. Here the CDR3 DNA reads TGTGCCAGTTCCTTAGGCGGCTCTGGGGCCAACGTCCTGACTTTC. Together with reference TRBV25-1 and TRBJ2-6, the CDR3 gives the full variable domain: EADIYQTPRYLVIGTGKKITLECSQTMGHDKMYWYQQDPGMELHLIHYSYGVNSTEKGDLSSESTVSRIRTEHFPLTLESARPSHTSQYLCASSLGGSGANVLTFGAGSRLTVL.

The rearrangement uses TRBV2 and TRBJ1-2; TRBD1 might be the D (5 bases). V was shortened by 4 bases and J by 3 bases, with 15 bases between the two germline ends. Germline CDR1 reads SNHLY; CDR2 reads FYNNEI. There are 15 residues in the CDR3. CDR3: CASSAGTGTDYGYTF. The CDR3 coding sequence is TGTGCCAGCAGTGCGGGCACCGGGACGGACTATGGCTACACCTTC.

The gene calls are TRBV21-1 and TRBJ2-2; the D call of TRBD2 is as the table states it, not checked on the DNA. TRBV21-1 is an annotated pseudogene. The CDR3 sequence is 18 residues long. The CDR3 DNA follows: TGTGCCAGCAGCAAAGGCCCAGCGGGGTCACCGAACACCGGGGAGCTGTTTTTT. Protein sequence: CASSKGPAGSPNTGELFF.

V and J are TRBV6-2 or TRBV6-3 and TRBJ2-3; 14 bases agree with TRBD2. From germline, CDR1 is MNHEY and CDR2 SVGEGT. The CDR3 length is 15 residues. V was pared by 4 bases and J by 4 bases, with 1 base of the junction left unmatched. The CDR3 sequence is CASSSTSGGADTQYF. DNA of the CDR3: TGTGCCAGCAGTTCGACTAGCGGGGGGGCAGATACGCAGTATTTT.

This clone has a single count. The CDR3 sequence: CASSLRTPTDTQYF. CDR3 DNA sequence: TGTGCCAGCAGCTTAAGGACCCCCACAGATACGCAGTATTTT. V is TRBV7-3 and J is TRBJ2-3; no reliable D call. Germline values: CDR1 SGHTA, CDR2 FQGTGA. The CDR3 has 14 residues. With 1 base removed from V and 2 bases from J, the gap between germline ends came to 7 bases.

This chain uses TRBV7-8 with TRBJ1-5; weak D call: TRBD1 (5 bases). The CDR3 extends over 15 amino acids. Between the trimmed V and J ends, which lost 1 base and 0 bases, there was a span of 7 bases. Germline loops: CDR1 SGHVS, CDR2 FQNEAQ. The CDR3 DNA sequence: TGTGCCAGCAGCTTAGGACAGTATAGCAATCAGCCCCAGCATTTT. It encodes CASSLGQYSNQPQHF.

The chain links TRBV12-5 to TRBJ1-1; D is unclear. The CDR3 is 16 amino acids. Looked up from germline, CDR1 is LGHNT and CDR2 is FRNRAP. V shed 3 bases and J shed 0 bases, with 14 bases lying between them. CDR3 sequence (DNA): TGTGCTAGTGGTTTCCCAGACGGACCGTTGAACACTGAAGCTTTCTTT. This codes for CASGFPDGPLNTEAFF. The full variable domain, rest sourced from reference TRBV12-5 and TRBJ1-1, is DARVTQTPRHKVTEMGQEVTMRCQPILGHNTVFWYRQTMMQGLELLAYFRNRAPLDDSGMPKDRFSAEMPDATLATLKIQPSEPRDSAVYFCASGFPDGPLNTEAFFGQGTRLTVV.

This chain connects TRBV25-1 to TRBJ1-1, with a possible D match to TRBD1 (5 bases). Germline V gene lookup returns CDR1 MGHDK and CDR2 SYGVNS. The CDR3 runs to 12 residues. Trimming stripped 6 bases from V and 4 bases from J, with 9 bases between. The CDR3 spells CASRGLGTEAFF. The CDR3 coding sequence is TGTGCCAGCAGGGGGCTTGGCACTGAAGCTTTCTTT.

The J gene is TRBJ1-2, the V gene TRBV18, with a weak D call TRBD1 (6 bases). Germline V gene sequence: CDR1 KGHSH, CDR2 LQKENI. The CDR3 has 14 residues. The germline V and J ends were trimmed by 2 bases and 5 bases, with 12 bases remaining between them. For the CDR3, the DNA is TGTGCCAGCTCACCAAGGCAGGGGACTTATGGCTACACCTTC. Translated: CASSPRQGTYGYTF.

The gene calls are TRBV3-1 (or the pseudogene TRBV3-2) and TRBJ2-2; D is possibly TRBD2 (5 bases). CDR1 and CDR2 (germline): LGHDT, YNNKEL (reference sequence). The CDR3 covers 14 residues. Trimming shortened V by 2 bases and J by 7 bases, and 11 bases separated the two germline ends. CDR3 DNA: TGTGCCAGCAGCCAATGGGAGACGTACGGGGAGCTGTTTTTT. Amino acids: CASSQWETYGELFF.

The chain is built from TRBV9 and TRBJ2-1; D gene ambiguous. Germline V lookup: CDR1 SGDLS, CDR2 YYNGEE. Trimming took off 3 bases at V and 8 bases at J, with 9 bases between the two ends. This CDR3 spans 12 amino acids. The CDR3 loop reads CASSAQFHEQFF. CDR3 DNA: TGTGCCAGCAGCGCACAATTCCATGAGCAGTTCTTC.

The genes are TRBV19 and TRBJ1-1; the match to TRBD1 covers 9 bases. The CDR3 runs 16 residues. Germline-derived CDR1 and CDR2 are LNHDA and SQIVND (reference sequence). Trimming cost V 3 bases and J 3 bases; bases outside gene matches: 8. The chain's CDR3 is CASSIGTGFMDTEAFF. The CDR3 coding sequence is TGTGCCAGTAGTATTGGGACAGGGTTCATGGACACTGAAGCTTTCTTT.

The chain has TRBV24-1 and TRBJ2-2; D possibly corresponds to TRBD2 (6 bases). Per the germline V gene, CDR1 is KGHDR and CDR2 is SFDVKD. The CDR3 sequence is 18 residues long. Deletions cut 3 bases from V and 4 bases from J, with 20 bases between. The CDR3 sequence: CATSDRTSWVGVTGELFF. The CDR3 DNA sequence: TGTGCCACCAGTGATCGAACTAGCTGGGTCGGTGTCACCGGGGAGCTGTTTTTT.

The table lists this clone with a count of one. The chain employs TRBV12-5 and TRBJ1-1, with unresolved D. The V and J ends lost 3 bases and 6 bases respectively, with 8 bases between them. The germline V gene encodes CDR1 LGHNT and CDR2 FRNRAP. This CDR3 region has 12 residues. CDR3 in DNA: TGTGCTAGTGGTTTTACGCGGGCTGAAGCTTTCTTT. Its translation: CASGFTRAEAFF.

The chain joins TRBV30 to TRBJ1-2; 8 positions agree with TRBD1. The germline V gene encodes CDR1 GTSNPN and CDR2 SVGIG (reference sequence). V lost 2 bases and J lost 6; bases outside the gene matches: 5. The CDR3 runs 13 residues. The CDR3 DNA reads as TGTGCCTGGAGTCCAGGACAGGGCCATGGCTACACCTTC. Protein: CAWSPGQGHGYTF.

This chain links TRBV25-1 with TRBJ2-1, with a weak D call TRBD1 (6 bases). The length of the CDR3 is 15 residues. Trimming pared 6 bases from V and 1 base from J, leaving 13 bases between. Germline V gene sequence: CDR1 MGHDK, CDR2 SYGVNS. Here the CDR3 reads CASRDTGLSYNEQFF. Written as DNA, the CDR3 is TGTGCCAGCAGGGATACAGGGCTATCCTACAATGAGCAGTTCTTC. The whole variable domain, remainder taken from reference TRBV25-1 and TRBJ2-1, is EADIYQTPRYLVIGTGKKITLECSQTMGHDKMYWYQQDPGMELHLIHYSYGVNSTEKGDLSSESTVSRIRTEHFPLTLESARPSHTSQYLCASRDTGLSYNEQFFGPGTRLTVL.

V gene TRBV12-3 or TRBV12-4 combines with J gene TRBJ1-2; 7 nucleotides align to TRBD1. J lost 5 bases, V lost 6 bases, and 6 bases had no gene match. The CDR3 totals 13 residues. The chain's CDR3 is CASSRQGGYGYTF. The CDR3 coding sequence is TGTGCCAGCAGCCGACAGGGCGGTTATGGCTACACCTTC.

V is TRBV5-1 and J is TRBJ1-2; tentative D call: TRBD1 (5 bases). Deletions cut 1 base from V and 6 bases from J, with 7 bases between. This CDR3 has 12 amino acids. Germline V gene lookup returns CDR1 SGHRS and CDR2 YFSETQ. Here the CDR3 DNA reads TGCGCCAGCAGCTTGCGAGGGGATGGCTACACCTTC. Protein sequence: CASSLRGDGYTF.

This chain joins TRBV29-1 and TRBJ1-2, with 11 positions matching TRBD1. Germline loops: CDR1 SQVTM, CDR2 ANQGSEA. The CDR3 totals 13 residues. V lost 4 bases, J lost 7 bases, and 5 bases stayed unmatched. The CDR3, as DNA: TGCAGCGTTGCGGACAGGGGGCGGGGTGGCTACACCTTC. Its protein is CSVADRGRGGYTF.

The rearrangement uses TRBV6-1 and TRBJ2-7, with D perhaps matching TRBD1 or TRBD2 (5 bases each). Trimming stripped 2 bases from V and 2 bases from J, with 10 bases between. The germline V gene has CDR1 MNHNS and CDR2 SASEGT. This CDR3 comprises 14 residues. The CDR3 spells CASSEWGRTYEQYF. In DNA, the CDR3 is TGTGCCAGCAGTGAATGGGGACGGACCTACGAGCAGTACTTC.

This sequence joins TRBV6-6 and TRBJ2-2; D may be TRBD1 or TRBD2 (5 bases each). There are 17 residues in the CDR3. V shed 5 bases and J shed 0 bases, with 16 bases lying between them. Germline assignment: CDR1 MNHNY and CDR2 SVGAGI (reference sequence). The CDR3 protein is CASSRPPGRTNTGELFF. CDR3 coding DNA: TGTGCCAGCAGTCGTCCACCGGGACGGACGAACACCGGGGAGCTGTTTTTT.

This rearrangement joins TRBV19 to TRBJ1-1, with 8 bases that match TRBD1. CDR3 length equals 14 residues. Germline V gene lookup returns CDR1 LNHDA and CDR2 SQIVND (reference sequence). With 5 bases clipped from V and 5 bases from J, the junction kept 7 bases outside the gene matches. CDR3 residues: CASSPRQGRTEAFF. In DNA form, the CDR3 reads TGTGCCAGTAGTCCCCGACAGGGGCGGACTGAAGCTTTCTTT.

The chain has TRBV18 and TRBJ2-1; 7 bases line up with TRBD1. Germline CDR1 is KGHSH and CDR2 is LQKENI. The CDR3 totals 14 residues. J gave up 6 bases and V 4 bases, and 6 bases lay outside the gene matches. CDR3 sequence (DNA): TGTGCCAGCTCACGGGACGCAGGGGGCAATGAGCAGTTCTTC. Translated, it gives CASSRDAGGNEQFF.

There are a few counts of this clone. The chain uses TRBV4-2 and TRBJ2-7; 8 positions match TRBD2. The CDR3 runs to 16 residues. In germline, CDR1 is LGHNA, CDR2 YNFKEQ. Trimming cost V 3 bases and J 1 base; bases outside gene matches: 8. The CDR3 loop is CASSQAAIAGSYEQYF. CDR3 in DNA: TGTGCCAGCAGCCAGGCCGCCATAGCGGGGTCCTACGAGCAGTACTTC.

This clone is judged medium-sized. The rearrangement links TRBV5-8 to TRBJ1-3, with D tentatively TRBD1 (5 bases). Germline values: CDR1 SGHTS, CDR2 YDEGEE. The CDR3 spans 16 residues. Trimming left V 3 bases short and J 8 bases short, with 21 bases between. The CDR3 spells CASSWGTIPTEDTIYF. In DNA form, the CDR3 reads TGTGCCAGCAGCTGGGGGACGATTCCAACGGAAGACACCATATATTTT.

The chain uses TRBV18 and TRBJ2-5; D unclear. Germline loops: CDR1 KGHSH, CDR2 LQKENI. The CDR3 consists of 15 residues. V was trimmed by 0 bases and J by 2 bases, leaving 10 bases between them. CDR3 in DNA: TGTGCCAGCTCACCACCCGCCGGACCACAAGAGACCCAGTACTTC. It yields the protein CASSPPAGPQETQYF.

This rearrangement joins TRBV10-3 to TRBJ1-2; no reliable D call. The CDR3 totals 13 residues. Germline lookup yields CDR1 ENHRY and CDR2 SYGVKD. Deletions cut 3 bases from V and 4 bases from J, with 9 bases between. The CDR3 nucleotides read TGTGCCATCAGTGACCGATGGAGCTATGGCTACACCTTC. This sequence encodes CAISDRWSYGYTF.